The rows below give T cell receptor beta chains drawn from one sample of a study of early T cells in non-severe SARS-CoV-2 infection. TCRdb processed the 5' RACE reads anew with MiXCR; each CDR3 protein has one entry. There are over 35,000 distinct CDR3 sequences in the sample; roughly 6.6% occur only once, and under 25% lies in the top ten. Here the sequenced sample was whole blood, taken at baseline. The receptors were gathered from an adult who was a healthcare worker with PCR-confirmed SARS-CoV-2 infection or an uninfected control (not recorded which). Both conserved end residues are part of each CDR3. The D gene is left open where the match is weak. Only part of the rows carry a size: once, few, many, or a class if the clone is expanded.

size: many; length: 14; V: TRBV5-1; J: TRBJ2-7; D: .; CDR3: CASSPYRTQGEQYF; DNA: TGCGCCAGCAGCCCCTATCGGACCCAAGGCGAGCAGTACTTC
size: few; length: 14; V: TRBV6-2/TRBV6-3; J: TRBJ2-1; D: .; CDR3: CASSSSISYNEQFF; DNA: TGTGCCAGCAGTTCATCAATCTCCTACAATGAGCAGTTCTTC
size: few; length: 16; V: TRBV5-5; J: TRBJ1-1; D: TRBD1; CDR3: CASSSKQTGGSTEAFF; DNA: TGTGCCAGCAGCAGTAAACAAACAGGGGGGAGCACTGAAGCTTTCTTT
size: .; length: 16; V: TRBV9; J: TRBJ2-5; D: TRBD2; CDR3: CASSVGLAGPQETQYF; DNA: TGTGCCAGCAGCGTAGGACTAGCGGGGCCACAAGAGACCCAGTACTTC
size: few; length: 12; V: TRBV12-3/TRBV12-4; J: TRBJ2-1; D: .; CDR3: CASTLAVGEQFF; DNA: TGTGCCAGCACTCTGGCGGTCGGTGAGCAGTTCTTC
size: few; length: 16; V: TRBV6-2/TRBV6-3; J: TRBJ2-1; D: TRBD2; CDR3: CASRHRLAGGFNEQFF; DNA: TGTGCCAGCAGACACCGACTAGCGGGGGGGTTTAATGAGCAGTTCTTC
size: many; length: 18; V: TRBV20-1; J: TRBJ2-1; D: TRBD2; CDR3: CSARGTLGLAGTYNEQFF; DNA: TGCAGTGCTAGAGGGACGTTGGGACTAGCGGGGACCTACAATGAGCAGTTCTTC
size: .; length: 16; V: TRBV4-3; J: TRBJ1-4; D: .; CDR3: CASSQDQAQGEEKLFF; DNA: TGCGCCAGCAGCCAAGATCAGGCACAGGGAGAGGAAAAACTGTTTTTT
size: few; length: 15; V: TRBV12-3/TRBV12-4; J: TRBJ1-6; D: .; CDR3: CASSVAGRYNSPLHF; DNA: TGTGCCAGCAGTGTCGCAGGGCGGTATAATTCACCCCTCCACTTT
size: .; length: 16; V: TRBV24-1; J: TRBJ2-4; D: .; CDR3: CATSDGATSAKNIQYF; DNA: TGTGCCACCAGTGATGGGGCCACAAGTGCCAAAAACATTCAGTACTTC
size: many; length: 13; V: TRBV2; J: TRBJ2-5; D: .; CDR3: CASADSIQETQYF; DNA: TGTGCCAGCGCGGACAGCATCCAAGAGACCCAGTACTTC
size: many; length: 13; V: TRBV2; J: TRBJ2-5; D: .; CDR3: CASSERLAETQYF; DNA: TGTGCCAGCAGTGAGAGATTAGCGGAGACCCAGTACTTC
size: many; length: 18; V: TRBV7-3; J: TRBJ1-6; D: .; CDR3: CASSGNRELSSYNSPLHF; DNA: TGTGCCAGCAGCGGGAACAGGGAATTGAGCTCCTATAATTCACCCCTCCACTTT
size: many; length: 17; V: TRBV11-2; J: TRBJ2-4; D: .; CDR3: CASSIFRGLRAKNIQYF; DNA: TGTGCCAGCAGCATTTTCCGGGGGCTTAGGGCCAAAAACATTCAGTACTTC
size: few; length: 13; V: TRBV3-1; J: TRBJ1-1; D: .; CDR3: CASSPLQVDEAFF; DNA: TGTGCCAGCAGCCCCCTCCAAGTCGATGAAGCTTTCTTT
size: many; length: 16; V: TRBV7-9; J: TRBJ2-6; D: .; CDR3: CASSLKRPSGANVLTF; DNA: TGTGCCAGCAGCCTCAAAAGGCCCTCTGGGGCCAACGTCCTGACTTTC
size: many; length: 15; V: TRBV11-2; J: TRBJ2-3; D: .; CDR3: CASSFDSGATDTQYF; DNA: TGTGCCAGCAGCTTTGACTCGGGGGCCACAGATACGCAGTATTTT
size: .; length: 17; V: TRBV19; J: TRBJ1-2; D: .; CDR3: CASSMGNAPVTDYGYTF; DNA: TGTGCCAGTAGTATGGGCAATGCGCCTGTGACAGACTATGGCTACACCTTC
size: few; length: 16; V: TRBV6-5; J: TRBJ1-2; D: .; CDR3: CASSYSFRSGSYGYTF; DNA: TGTGCCAGCAGTTACTCCTTCAGATCTGGAAGCTATGGCTACACCTTC
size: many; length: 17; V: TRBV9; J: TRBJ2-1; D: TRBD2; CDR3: CASSVGSGRALYNEQFF; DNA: TGTGCCAGCAGCGTAGGAAGCGGGAGGGCCTTGTACAATGAGCAGTTCTTC
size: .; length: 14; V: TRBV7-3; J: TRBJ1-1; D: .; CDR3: CASSLAGLNTEAFF; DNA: TGTGCCAGCAGCTTGGCAGGGCTGAACACTGAAGCTTTCTTT
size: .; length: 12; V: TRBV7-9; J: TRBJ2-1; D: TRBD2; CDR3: CASSLGLAVQFF; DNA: TGTGCCAGCAGCTTAGGACTAGCCGTCCAGTTCTTC
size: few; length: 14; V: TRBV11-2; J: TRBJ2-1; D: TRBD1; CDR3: CASSRTGPYNEQFF; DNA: TGTGCCAGCAGCCGGACAGGGCCCTACAATGAGCAGTTCTTC
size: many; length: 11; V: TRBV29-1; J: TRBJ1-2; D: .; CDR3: CSARSGYGYTF; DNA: TGCAGCGCCCGCAGCGGTTATGGCTACACCTTC
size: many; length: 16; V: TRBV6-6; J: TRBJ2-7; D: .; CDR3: CASSYSMGRGGSEQYF; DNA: TGTGCCAGCAGTTACTCCATGGGCAGGGGTGGATCCGAGCAGTACTTC
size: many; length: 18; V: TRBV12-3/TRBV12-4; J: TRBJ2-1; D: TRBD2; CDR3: CASSLFLAGDPDRNEQFF; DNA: TGTGCCAGCAGTTTATTCCTAGCGGGAGACCCCGACAGAAATGAGCAGTTCTTC
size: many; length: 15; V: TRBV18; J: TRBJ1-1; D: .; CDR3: CASSLSSGMNTEAFF; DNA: TGTGCCAGCTCACTCAGCTCAGGTATGAACACTGAAGCTTTCTTT
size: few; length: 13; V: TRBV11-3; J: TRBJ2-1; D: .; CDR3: CASSLVSNNEQFF; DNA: TGTGCCAGCAGCTTAGTGAGTAACAATGAGCAGTTCTTC
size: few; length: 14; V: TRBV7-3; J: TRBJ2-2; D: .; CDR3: CASSLGSNTGELFF; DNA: TGTGCCAGCAGCTTAGGATCGAACACCGGGGAGCTGTTTTTT
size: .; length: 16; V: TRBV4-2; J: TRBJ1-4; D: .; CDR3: CASSSIPGTRNEKLFF; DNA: TGTGCCAGCAGCTCTATTCCCGGGACAAGAAATGAAAAACTGTTTTTT
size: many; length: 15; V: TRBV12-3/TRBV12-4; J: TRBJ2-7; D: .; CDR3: CASSLAPGYGYEQYF; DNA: TGTGCCAGCAGTTTAGCGCCAGGGTACGGCTACGAGCAGTACTTC
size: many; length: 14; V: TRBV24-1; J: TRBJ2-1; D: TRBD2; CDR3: CATSRGLAGGEQFF; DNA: TGTGCCACCTCGAGGGGACTAGCGGGAGGTGAGCAGTTCTTC
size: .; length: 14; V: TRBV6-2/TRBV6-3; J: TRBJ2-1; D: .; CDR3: CASSYSITYNEQFF; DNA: TGTGCCAGCAGTTACTCGATCACGTACAATGAGCAGTTCTTC
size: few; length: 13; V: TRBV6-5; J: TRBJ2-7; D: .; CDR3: CASRQRSSYEQYF; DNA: TGTGCCAGCAGGCAGCGGAGCTCCTACGAGCAGTACTTC
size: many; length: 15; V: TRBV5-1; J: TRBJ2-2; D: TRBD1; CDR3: CASSFGQGGTGELFF; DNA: TGCGCCAGCAGCTTCGGACAGGGAGGAACCGGGGAGCTGTTTTTT
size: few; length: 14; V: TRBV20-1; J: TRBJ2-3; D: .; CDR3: CSARESGFTDTQYF; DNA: TGCAGTGCTAGAGAAAGCGGGTTCACAGATACGCAGTATTTT
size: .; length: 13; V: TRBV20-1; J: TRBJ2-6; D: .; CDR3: CSATTSGANVLTF; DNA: TGCAGTGCTACCACCTCTGGGGCCAACGTCCTGACTTTC
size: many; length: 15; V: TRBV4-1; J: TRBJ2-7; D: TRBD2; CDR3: CASSLEPSGNYEQYF; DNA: TGCGCCAGCAGCCTAGAGCCTAGCGGGAACTACGAGCAGTACTTC